The 3 T cell receptor beta chains listed next were all sequenced from one sample in a study of CD8+ T cells in alopecia areata. cDNA reverse transcribed from extracted RNA served as the sequencing template. Here immunoSEQ multiplex PCR was the method, and the copy in TCRdb shows in-frame clones only, minus some. Counted here are around 100,000 clones, 60% occurring once; the ten biggest clones make up roughly 15%. Treatment described: oral pan-JAK inhibitor, 5-10 mg twice daily. This specimen was CD8+ T cells sorted from blood, taken between weeks 55 and 65, from a patient treated with tofacitinib. The receptor set was obtained from a human donor with alopecia areata.

The chain couples TRBV7-9 to TRBJ1-5; D remains ambiguous. Germline assignment: CDR1 SEHNR and CDR2 FQNEAQ (reference sequence). Trimming removed 7 bases at V and 6 bases at J, with 16 bases between. CDR3 length: 14 residues. The CDR3 bases are TGTGCCAGCACTGCGTTGGGGTCAGGTCAGCCCCAGCATTTT. Amino acid sequence: CASTALGSGQPQHF.

This clone was counted only a few times. The chain joins TRBV27 to TRBJ2-3, with TRBD1 matching over 9 bases. Unmatched junction bases numbered 3, after V lost 4 bases and J lost 4 bases. This CDR3 has 14 residues. Germline assignment: CDR1 MNHEY and CDR2 SMNVEV (reference sequence). CDR3 amino acids: CASSSTGGPDTQYF. For the CDR3, the DNA is TGTGCCAGCAGTTCGACAGGGGGGCCAGATACGCAGTATTTT.

This clone showed up just once. The V gene is TRBV7-6, the J gene TRBJ2-3; D is perhaps TRBD1 (5 bases). The CDR3 runs to 13 residues. The V end was cut by 1 base, the J end by 10 bases, with 12 bases between. Germline V gene sequence: CDR1 SGHVS, CDR2 FNYEAQ. CDR3: CASSLVGVPAQYF. The DNA for the CDR3 is TGTGCCAGCAGCTTAGTAGGGGTACCAGCGCAGTATTTT.